The 23 T cell receptor beta chains reported below all come from one sample, sequenced in a study of T cell repertoires in cytomegalovirus infection (dated by TCRdb to about 2019). These receptors' targets are unknown. The treatment or condition tag for this specimen amounts to: in vitro stimulation with specific CMV peptide epitopes to enrich CMV-specific T cells. The sequencer listed for this sample is Illumina HiSeq 1500. TCRdb itself trimmed the public reads at Q25 with fastp, ran MiXCR and retained productive beta chains. Entries that share a CDR3 protein sequence are merged under the most common genes and DNA. The sample table lists 340,000 or so distinct CDR3 sequences, around 25% of them with a count of one. Roughly 14% of the sample is held by the ten biggest clonotypes. The input for sequencing was cultured PBMCs, taken from culture after CMV antigen stimulation. The receptors stem from a human donor in good health (CMV status not recorded). Some clones in this sample may be carry-over from other donors' samples.

The V and J genes are TRBV6-2 or TRBV6-3 and TRBJ2-3, with D perhaps TRBD1 or TRBD2 (5 bases each). V lost 2 bases and J 10 bases, leaving 16 bases between the germline ends. CDR1 MNHEY and CDR2 SVGEGT come from the germline V gene. The CDR3 covers 14 residues. The CDR3 DNA reads as TGTGCCAGCAGTTACGGGACCCCGGGAAGGTCGCAGTATTTT. Translated: CASSYGTPGRSQYF.

The J gene is TRBJ1-2, the V gene TRBV12-3 or TRBV12-4; possible D gene TRBD1, 5 bases. V was trimmed by 0 bases and J by 8 bases, leaving 16 bases between them. This CDR3 is 15 amino acids long. Here the CDR3 DNA reads TGTGCCAGCAGTTTAGCGAGGTGGCAGGGAATCGGCTACACCTTC. Protein sequence: CASSLARWQGIGYTF.

The rearrangement joins TRBV15 to TRBJ1-2; 8 nucleotides line up with TRBD1. The length of the CDR3 is 14 residues. Trimming at V came to 2 bases and at J to 6 bases, leaving 5 bases not matched to a gene. From germline, CDR1 is LNHNV and CDR2 YYDKDF (reference sequence). Here the CDR3 DNA reads TGTGCCACCAGCAGAATGGACAGGGAGAATGGCTACACCTTC. It encodes CATSRMDRENGYTF.

The chain uses TRBV6-2 or TRBV6-3 and TRBJ1-2, with D perhaps TRBD1 (5 bases). This CDR3 is built from 12 residues. Germline V gives CDR1 MNHEY, CDR2 SVGEGT. V shed 2 bases and J shed 8 bases, with 9 bases lying between them. The CDR3 DNA sequence: TGTGCCAGCAGTTACGAGGGGTTCGGCTACACCTTC. Translation gives CASSYEGFGYTF.

This chain connects TRBV20-1 to TRBJ1-6; D remains unclear. This CDR3 contains 14 residues. Germline lookup yields CDR1 DFQATT and CDR2 SNEGSKA (reference sequence). The V gene lost 1 base and the J gene lost 8 bases, with 12 bases spanning the gap. CDR3 nucleotide sequence: TGCAGTGCTAGAGGTGACCTTCGCTATTCACCCCTCCACTTT. This gives the protein CSARGDLRYSPLHF.

The chain couples TRBV6-5 to TRBJ1-5; 8 bases line up with TRBD1. Trimming took 4 bases from V and 6 from J; bases not matched to a gene: 8. The length of the CDR3 is 15 residues. CDR1 is MNHEY and CDR2 is SVGAGI in the germline V gene. As DNA, the CDR3 is TGTGCCAGCAGTTTGGACAGGGCGGCCGGTCAGCCCCAGCATTTT. Translated: CASSLDRAAGQPQHF.

This clonotype was counted only a few times. This chain joins TRBV12-3 or TRBV12-4 and TRBJ2-7, with 10 bases that match TRBD2. V shed 4 bases, J shed 2 bases, and the junction held 14 bases outside the gene matches. This CDR3 spans 18 amino acids. CDR3: CASSSGPVLAGEAYEQYV. Here the CDR3 DNA reads TGTGCCAGCAGTTCCGGACCTGTTCTAGCGGGAGAAGCCTACGAGCAGTACGTC.

The V and J genes are TRBV4-1 and TRBJ1-1; D remains unclear. Germline loops: CDR1 MGHRA, CDR2 YSYEKL. V lost 0 bases, J lost 0 bases, and 8 bases lay in between. The CDR3 covers 15 residues. In nucleotides, the CDR3 is TGCGCCAGCAGCCAAGATCAAACAGTGAACACTGAAGCTTTCTTT. This translates into CASSQDQTVNTEAFF.

This clonotype appeared a few times. This chain joins TRBV12-3 or TRBV12-4 and TRBJ2-3; possible D gene TRBD2, 7 bases. Between the trimmed V and J ends, which lost 2 bases and 0 bases, there was a span of 12 bases. The CDR3 consists of 16 residues. The CDR3 sequence is CASSLMGGASTDTQYF. CDR3 DNA sequence: TGTGCCAGCAGTTTAATGGGGGGGGCTAGCACAGATACGCAGTATTTT.

The chain recombines TRBV20-1 with TRBJ2-1; maybe TRBD2 (5 bases). CDR1 is DFQATT and CDR2 is SNEGSKA in the germline V gene (reference sequence). This CDR3 is 12 amino acids long. Between the trimmed V and J ends, which lost 6 bases and 3 bases, there was a span of 9 bases. The CDR3 DNA reads TGCAGTGCATCGACTAACTACAATGAGCAGTTCTTC. This sequence encodes CSASTNYNEQFF.

In this sample, this clonotype turned up a few times. The rearrangement links TRBV2 to TRBJ2-7; 9 bases align to TRBD1. The CDR3 consists of 15 residues. With V trimmed by 7 bases and J by 0 bases, 7 bases remained unmatched. CDR1 and CDR2 from the germline V gene are SNHLY and FYNNEI. The CDR3 DNA follows: TGTGCCAGCACTCCCTGGACAGGGGTCTCCTACGAGCAGTACTTC. It codes for CASTPWTGVSYEQYF.

This chain uses TRBV5-6 with TRBJ1-1, with D uncertain. This CDR3 spans 15 amino acids. The V gene lost 3 bases and the J gene lost 3 bases, with 15 bases spanning the gap. Germline V gives CDR1 SGHDT, CDR2 YYEEEE. The CDR3 reads CASSSLAQEDTEAFF. Written as DNA, the CDR3 is TGTGCCAGCAGCTCTTTAGCCCAGGAGGACACTGAAGCTTTCTTT. The full variable domain, in which reference TRBV5-6 and TRBJ1-1 provide the parts outside the CDR3, is DAGVTQSPTHLIKTRGQQVTLRCSPKSGHDTVSWYQQALGQGPQFIFQYYEEEERQRGNFPDRFSGHQFPNYSSELNVNALLLGDSALYLCASSSLAQEDTEAFFGQGTRLTVV.

This clonotype occurred many times. CDR3 nucleotide sequence: TGTGCCAGCAGTGAACAGGGGGCAAGGATCGGGGAGCTGTTTTTT. Translation: CASSEQGARIGELFF. This sequence joins TRBV25-1 and TRBJ2-2, with 8 bases lining up with TRBD1. After removal of 2 bases from V and 7 bases from J, the junction contained 6 bases not matched to a gene. Germline values: CDR1 MGHDK, CDR2 SYGVNS. The CDR3 totals 15 residues.

The rearrangement joins TRBV7-2 to TRBJ2-7; D uncertain. The CDR3 contains 14 residues. CDR1 is SGHTA and CDR2 is FQGNSA in the germline V gene. Trimming took off 5 bases at V and 0 bases at J, with 11 bases between the two ends. This CDR3 is CASSRTQSSYEQYF. As DNA, the CDR3 is TGTGCCAGCAGCCGGACCCAGAGCTCCTACGAGCAGTACTTC.

The chain joins TRBV3-1 to TRBJ2-6; the match to TRBD2 covers 10 bases. The V segment lost 1 base and the J segment 4 bases; nucleotides outside the gene matches: 10. CDR1 LGHDT and CDR2 YNNKEL come from the germline V gene (reference sequence). This CDR3 is 19 amino acids long. The CDR3 loop is CASSQVSASGRTGANVLTF. CDR3 bases: TGTGCCAGCAGCCAAGTATCGGCTAGCGGGAGAACAGGGGCCAACGTCCTGACTTTC.

In its sample, this clonotype was seen a few times. The V and J genes are TRBV7-6 and TRBJ2-7; a possible D gene is TRBD1 (6 bases). The germline V gene has CDR1 SGHVS and CDR2 FNYEAQ. Trimming pared 6 bases from V and 2 bases from J, leaving 11 bases between. The CDR3 covers 13 residues. The CDR3 DNA sequence: TGTGCCAGCAGTTCAGGGGAAACCTACGAGCAGTACTTC. It encodes CASSSGETYEQYF.

The sample holds many counts of this clonotype. The rearrangement uses TRBV7-2 and TRBJ1-1; perhaps TRBD1 as D (5 bases). The CDR3 covers 15 residues. Trimming shortened V by 5 bases and J by 1 base, and 14 bases separated the two germline ends. CDR1 and CDR2 (germline): SGHTA, FQGNSA. In DNA form, the CDR3 reads TGTGCCAGCAGCCAAACCCGGGGGGGGAACACTGAAGCTTTCTTT. Protein: CASSQTRGGNTEAFF.

The chain joins TRBV6-2 or TRBV6-3 to TRBJ2-7, with TRBD2 identical over 7 bases. V shed 8 bases, J shed 0 bases, and the junction held 10 bases outside the gene matches. Looked up from germline, CDR1 is MNHEY and CDR2 is SVGEGT. The CDR3 contains 15 residues. This CDR3 reads CASLPGLSNSYEQYV. For the CDR3, the DNA is TGTGCCAGCTTGCCGGGACTAAGCAACTCCTACGAGCAGTACGTC.

This chain links TRBV2 with TRBJ1-2, with 11 bases identical to TRBD1. V lost 3 bases and J lost 6; bases outside the gene matches: 6. CDR1 and CDR2 from the germline V gene are SNHLY and FYNNEI. The CDR3 contains 15 residues. CDR3 sequence (DNA): TGTGCCAGCAGTGAGCGGACAGGGGGCTTTGATGGCTACACCTTC. Translating it yields CASSERTGGFDGYTF. Filled out from reference TRBV2 and TRBJ1-2, the complete variable domain reads EPEVTQTPSHQVTQMGQEVILRCVPISNHLYFYWYRQILGQKVEFLVSFYNNEISEKSEIFDDQFSVERPDGSNFTLKIRSTKLEDSAMYFCASSERTGGFDGYTFGSGTRLTVV.

In this sample, this clonotype turned up once. The chain has TRBV10-3 and TRBJ1-1, with a weak D call TRBD1 (5 bases). V shed 7 bases and J shed 1 base, with 10 bases lying between them. Per the germline V gene, CDR1 is ENHRY and CDR2 is SYGVKD. The CDR3 runs to 13 residues. The CDR3 sequence: CAITWGGNTEAFF. In DNA form, the CDR3 reads TGTGCCATCACCTGGGGGGGGAACACTGAAGCTTTCTTT.

The chain combines TRBV6-1 with TRBJ1-6, with 10 bases matching TRBD1. The CDR3 extends over 15 amino acids. Trimming at V came to 6 bases and at J to 8 bases, leaving 7 bases not matched to a gene. Germline V gives CDR1 MNHNS, CDR2 SASEGT. In DNA, the CDR3 is TGTGCCAGCAGGTGGGACAGGGGAAGGGATTCACCCCTCCACTTT. It is translated as CASRWDRGRDSPLHF.

The chain couples TRBV19 to TRBJ2-3, with TRBD2 matching over 11 bases. V was clipped by 4 bases and J by 5 bases; unmatched bases: 11. From germline, CDR1 is LNHDA and CDR2 SQIVND (reference sequence). The CDR3 loop spans 17 amino acids. The CDR3 here is CASSTRNSGRALDTQYF. The CDR3 DNA reads TGTGCCAGTAGTACACGAAATAGCGGGAGGGCCCTAGATACGCAGTATTTT. Supplemented by reference TRBV19 and TRBJ2-3, the full variable domain reads DGGITQSPKYLFRKEGQNVTLSCEQNLNHDAMYWYRQDPGQGLRLIYYSQIVNDFQKGDIAEGYSVSREKKESFPLTVTSAQKNPTAFYLCASSTRNSGRALDTQYFGPGTRLTVL.

The rearrangement joins TRBV19 to TRBJ2-1, with D possibly TRBD2 on 6 matching bases. The V end lost 1 base, the J end lost 4 bases, and 11 bases lay between the germline ends. CDR1 is LNHDA and CDR2 is SQIVND in the germline V gene (reference sequence). This CDR3 spans 15 amino acids. CDR3 loop: CASSIGSGPYNEQFF. The CDR3 nucleotides are TGTGCCAGTAGTATAGGCAGCGGGCCGTACAATGAGCAGTTCTTC.